This T cell receptor (beta chain) was recovered during a study of T cell clonality in common variable immunodeficiency. The study, taken as a whole, reports: Reportedly, TCR beta sequences from common variable immunodeficiency showed fewer deletions and N-nucleotide insertions.

With respect to this clone: The antigen is not known. The observed sequence ends 3 residues before the CDR3 terminus, with the missing tail filled in from the germline J gene.

In germline, CDR1 is GTSNPN, CDR2 SVGIG (reference sequence). Trimming removed 6 bases from V and 4 bases from J; junction bases left unmatched: 26. There are 20 residues in the CDR3. Reduced serum IgG, IgA and/or IgM plus specific antibody deficiency defined CVID. This table comes from immunoSEQ multiplex PCR, and its TCRdb copy is limited to in-frame clones, with some not included. The sample holds about 42,000 clones, and no clone turns up only once. The sequenced sample was peripheral blood mononuclear cells. This rearrangement joins TRBV30 to TRBJ1-4; TRBD1 matches at 7 bases. This sequence was found in a human donor with common variable immunodeficiency. Partial CDR3 DNA: TGTGCCTGTCGGCCCTGGGACAGAGAGAACCTACGCCAAAATAATGAAAAA. Protein sequence: CACRPWDRENLRQNNEK. The CDR3 reads in full as CACRPWDRENLRQNNEKLFF.